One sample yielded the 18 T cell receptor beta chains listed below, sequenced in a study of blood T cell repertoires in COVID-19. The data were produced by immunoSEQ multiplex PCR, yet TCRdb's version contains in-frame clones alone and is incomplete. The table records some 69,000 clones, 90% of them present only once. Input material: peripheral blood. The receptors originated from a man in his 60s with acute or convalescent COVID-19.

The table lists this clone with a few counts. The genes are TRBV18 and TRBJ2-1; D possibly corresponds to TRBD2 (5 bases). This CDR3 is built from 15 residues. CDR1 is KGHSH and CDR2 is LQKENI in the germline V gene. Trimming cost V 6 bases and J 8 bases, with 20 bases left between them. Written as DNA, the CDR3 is TGTGCCAGCTCGCCCCGCGACTCCGCGGGTTATGAGCAGTTCTTC. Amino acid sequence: CASSPRDSAGYEQFF. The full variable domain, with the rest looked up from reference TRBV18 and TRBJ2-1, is NAGVMQNPRHLVRRRGQEARLRCSPMKGHSHVYWYRQLPEEGLKFMVYLQKENIIDESGMPKERFSAEFPKEGPSILRIQQVVRGDSAAYFCASSPRDSAGYEQFFGPGTRLTVL.

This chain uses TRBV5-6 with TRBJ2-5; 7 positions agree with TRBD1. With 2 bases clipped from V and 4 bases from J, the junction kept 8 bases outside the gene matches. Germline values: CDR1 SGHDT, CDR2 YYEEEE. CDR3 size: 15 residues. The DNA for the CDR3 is TGTGCCAGCAGCTTAACAGGGGCGGTCAGAGAGACCCAGTACTTC. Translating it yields CASSLTGAVRETQYF.

Here the CDR3 DNA reads TGCGCCAGCAGGGGGCCTGGGGAAAAACTGTTTTTT. Translation: CASRGPGEKLFF. The chain has TRBV5-1 and TRBJ1-4, with D possibly being TRBD1 (5 bases). Germline CDR1 SGHRS, CDR2 YFSETQ. The CDR3 consists of 12 residues. The V end lost 5 bases, the J end lost 8 bases, and 10 bases lay between the germline ends.

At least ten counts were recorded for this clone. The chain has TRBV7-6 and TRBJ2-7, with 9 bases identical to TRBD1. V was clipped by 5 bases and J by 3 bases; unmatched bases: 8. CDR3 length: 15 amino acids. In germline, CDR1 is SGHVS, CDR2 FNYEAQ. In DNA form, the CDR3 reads TGTGCCAGCAGCATCGGCGGGACAGGGTACTACGAGCAGTACTTC. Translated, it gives CASSIGGTGYYEQYF.

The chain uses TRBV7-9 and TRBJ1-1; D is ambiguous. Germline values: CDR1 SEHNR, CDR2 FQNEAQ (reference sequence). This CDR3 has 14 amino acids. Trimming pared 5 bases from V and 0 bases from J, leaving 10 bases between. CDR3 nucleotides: TGTGCCAGCAGCGCCCTTGGCATGAACACTGAAGCTTTCTTT. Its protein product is CASSALGMNTEAFF. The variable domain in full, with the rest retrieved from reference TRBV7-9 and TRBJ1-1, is DTGVSQNPRHKITKRGQNVTFRCDPISEHNRLYWYRQTLGQGPEFLTYFQNEAQLEKSRLLSDRFSAERPKGSFSTLEIQRTEQGDSAMYLCASSALGMNTEAFFGQGTRLTVV.

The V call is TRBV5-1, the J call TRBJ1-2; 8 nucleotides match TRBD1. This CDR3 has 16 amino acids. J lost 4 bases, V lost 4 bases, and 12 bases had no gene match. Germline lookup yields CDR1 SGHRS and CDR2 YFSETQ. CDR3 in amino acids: CASSTGTGRVRYGYTF. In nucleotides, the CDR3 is TGCGCCAGCAGCACCGGGACAGGTCGCGTACGCTATGGCTACACCTTC. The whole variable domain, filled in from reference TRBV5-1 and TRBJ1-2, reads KAGVTQTPRYLIKTRGQQVTLSCSPISGHRSVSWYQQTPGQGLQFLFEYFSETQRNKGNFPGRFSGRQFSNSRSEMNVSTLELGDSALYLCASSTGTGRVRYGYTFGSGTRLTVV.

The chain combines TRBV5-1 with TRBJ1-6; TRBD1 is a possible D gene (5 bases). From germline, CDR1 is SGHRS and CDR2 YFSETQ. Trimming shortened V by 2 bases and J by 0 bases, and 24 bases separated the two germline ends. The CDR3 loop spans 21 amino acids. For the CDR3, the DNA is TGCGCCAGCAGCTTATACGTGGGGGTAACGACTAGGAGCTCCTATAATTCACCCCTCCACTTT. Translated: CASSLYVGVTTRSSYNSPLHF.

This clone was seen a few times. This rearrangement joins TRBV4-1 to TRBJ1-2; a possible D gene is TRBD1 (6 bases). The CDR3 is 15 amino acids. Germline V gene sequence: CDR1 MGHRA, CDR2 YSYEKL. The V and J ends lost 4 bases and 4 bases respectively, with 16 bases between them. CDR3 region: CASSLLTGGSYGYTF. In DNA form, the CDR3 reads TGCGCCAGCAGCCTCCTGACTGGGGGCAGCTATGGCTACACCTTC.

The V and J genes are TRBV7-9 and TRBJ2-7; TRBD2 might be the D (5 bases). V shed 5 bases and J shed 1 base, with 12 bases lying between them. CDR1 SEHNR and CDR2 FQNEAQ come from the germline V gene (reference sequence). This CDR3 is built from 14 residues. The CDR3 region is CASSPHPGSYEQYF. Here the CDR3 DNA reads TGTGCCAGCAGCCCACATCCGGGATCCTACGAGCAGTACTTC. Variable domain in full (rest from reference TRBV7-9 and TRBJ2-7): DTGVSQNPRHKITKRGQNVTFRCDPISEHNRLYWYRQTLGQGPEFLTYFQNEAQLEKSRLLSDRFSAERPKGSFSTLEIQRTEQGDSAMYLCASSPHPGSYEQYFGPGTRLTVT.

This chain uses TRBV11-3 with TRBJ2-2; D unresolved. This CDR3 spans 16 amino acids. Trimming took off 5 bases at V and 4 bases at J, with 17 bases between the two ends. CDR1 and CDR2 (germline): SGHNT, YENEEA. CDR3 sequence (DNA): TGTGCCAGCAGCACCGGTAGTACAGCCATCACCGGGGAGCTGTTTTTT. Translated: CASSTGSTAITGELFF.

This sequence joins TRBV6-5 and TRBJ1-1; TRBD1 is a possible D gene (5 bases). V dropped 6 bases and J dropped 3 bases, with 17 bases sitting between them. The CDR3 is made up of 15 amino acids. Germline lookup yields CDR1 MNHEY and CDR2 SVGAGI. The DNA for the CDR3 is TGTGCCAGCAGGGTAAATGGGGGAGGAGACACTGAAGCTTTCTTT. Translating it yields CASRVNGGGDTEAFF.

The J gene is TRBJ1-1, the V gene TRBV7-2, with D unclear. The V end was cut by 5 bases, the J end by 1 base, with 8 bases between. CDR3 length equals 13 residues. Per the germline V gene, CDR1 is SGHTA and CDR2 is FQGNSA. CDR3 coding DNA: TGTGCCAGCAGCCGACGGGGGAACACTGAAGCTTTCTTT. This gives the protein CASSRRGNTEAFF.

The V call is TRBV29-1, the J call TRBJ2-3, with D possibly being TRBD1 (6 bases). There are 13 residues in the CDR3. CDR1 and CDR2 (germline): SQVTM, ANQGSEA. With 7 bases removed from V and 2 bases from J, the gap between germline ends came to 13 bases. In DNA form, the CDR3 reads TGCAGCGCCGCGGACAGAACCACAGATACGCAGTATTTT. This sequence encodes CSAADRTTDTQYF.

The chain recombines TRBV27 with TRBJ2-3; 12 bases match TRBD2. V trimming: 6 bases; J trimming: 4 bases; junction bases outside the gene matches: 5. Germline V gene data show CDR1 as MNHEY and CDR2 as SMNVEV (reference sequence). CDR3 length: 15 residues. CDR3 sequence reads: CASRLGLAGSDTQYF. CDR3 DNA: TGTGCCAGCAGACTCGGACTAGCGGGGTCAGATACGCAGTATTTT.

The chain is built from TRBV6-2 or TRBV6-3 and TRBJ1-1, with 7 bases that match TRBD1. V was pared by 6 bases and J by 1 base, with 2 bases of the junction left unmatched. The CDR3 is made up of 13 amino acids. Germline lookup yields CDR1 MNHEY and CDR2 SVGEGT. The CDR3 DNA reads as TGTGCCAGCAGCGGACAGGAGAACACTGAAGCTTTCTTT. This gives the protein CASSGQENTEAFF.

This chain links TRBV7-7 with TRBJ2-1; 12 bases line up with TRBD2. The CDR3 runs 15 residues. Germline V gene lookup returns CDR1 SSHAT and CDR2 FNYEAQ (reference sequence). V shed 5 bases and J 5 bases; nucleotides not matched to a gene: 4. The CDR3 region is CASSLTSGGHNEQFF. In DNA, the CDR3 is TGTGCCAGCAGCCTGACTAGCGGGGGCCACAATGAGCAGTTCTTC.

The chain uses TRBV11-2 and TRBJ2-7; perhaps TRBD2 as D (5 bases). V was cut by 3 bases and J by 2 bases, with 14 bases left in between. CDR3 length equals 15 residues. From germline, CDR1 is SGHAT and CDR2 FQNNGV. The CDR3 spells CASSFSDAGTYEQYF. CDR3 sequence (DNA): TGTGCCAGCAGCTTCTCGGACGCCGGGACCTACGAGCAGTACTTC.

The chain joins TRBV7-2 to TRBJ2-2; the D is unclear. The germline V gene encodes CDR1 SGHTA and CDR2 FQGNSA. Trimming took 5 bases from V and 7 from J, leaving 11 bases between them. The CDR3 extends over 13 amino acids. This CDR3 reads CASSPWANGELFF. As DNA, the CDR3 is TGTGCCAGCAGCCCTTGGGCGAACGGGGAGCTGTTTTTT.